This is a list of T cell receptor beta chains from one sample in a study of blood T cell repertoires in COVID-19. TCRdb keeps only in-frame clones here, not all; method: immunoSEQ multiplex PCR. The top ten clones hold under 11% of a sample with 97,000 or so clones, approximately 82% of them seen once. The sequenced sample was peripheral blood. The receptors originated from a man aged 65 to 85 with acute or convalescent COVID-19. CDR3s include the opening cysteine and the closing phenylalanine or tryptophan. The D gene is left open where the match is weak. Not every row has a clone size; where given, it reads once, few, many or a size class.

d_gene	abundance	v_gene	j_gene	CDR3aa	CDR3nt
TRBD1	NA	TRBV27	TRBJ1-2	CASSLSRQGVNYGYTF	TGTGCCAGCAGTTTATCCAGACAGGGGGTTAACTATGGCTACACCTTC
TRBD1	NA	TRBV11-3	TRBJ2-1	CASSLGQSKHNEQFF	TGTGCCAGCAGCTTGGGACAGTCCAAGCACAATGAGCAGTTCTTC
TRBD1	NA	TRBV24-1	TRBJ1-2	CATSEQRTGNYGYTF	TGTGCCACCAGTGAACAGAGGACAGGAAACTATGGCTACACCTTC
NA	few	TRBV12-3/TRBV12-4	TRBJ2-1	CASSSNRWNEQFF	TGTGCCAGCAGTAGTAACAGGTGGAATGAGCAGTTCTTC
NA	NA	TRBV27	TRBJ2-1	CASSLSSLGGAPYNEQFF	TGTGCCAGCAGTTTATCGAGCCTTGGTGGGGCTCCCTACAATGAGCAGTTCTTC
NA	NA	TRBV5-1	TRBJ2-5	CASSPTGETQYF	TGCGCCAGCAGCCCTACAGGGGAGACCCAGTACTTC
TRBD2	NA	TRBV6-5	TRBJ2-1	CASSFTSGRRDEQFF	TGTGCCAGCAGTTTTACTAGCGGGAGAAGGGATGAGCAGTTCTTC
TRBD2	NA	TRBV6-2/TRBV6-3	TRBJ2-1	CASSYGGSGNEQFF	TGTGCCAGCAGTTACGGCGGGAGTGGAAATGAGCAGTTCTTC
TRBD2	NA	TRBV28	TRBJ2-4	CASSLGTSGIAKNIQYF	TGTGCCAGCAGTCTCGGGACTAGCGGGATTGCCAAAAACATTCAGTACTTC
NA	once	TRBV12-3/TRBV12-4	TRBJ2-1	CASSLVPGNEQFF	TGTGCCAGCAGTTTAGTTCCGGGCAATGAGCAGTTCTTC
TRBD2	NA	TRBV6-9	TRBJ2-7	CASTPQTSGGRSYEQYF	TGTGCCAGCACCCCCCAGACTAGCGGGGGAAGGTCCTACGAGCAGTACTTC
NA	NA	TRBV9	TRBJ1-2	CASSDQRYGYTF	TGTGCCAGCAGCGACCAGCGCTATGGCTACACCTTC
NA	NA	TRBV29-1	TRBJ1-4	CSVGVGGINEKLFF	TGCAGCGTTGGGGTTGGGGGGATTAATGAAAAACTGTTTTTT
TRBD2	NA	TRBV28	TRBJ2-1	CASSSATSGSNEQFF	TGTGCCAGCAGCAGCGCGACTAGCGGGAGTAATGAGCAGTTCTTC
NA	NA	TRBV9	TRBJ2-5	CASSVASTSETQYF	TGTGCCAGCAGCGTAGCTAGCACGTCCGAGACCCAGTACTTC
NA	NA	TRBV19	TRBJ1-2	CASSPQGRTNYGYTF	TGTGCCAGTAGTCCACAGGGAAGGACTAACTATGGCTACACCTTC
TRBD1	NA	TRBV5-1	TRBJ1-1	CASSLGDRAIEAFF	TGCGCCAGCAGCTTGGGGGACAGGGCTATTGAAGCTTTCTTT
TRBD1	once	TRBV5-5	TRBJ2-7	CASSGQQGYTYEQYF	TGTGCCAGCAGCGGACAACAGGGGTACACCTACGAGCAGTACTTC
NA	NA	TRBV10-3	TRBJ1-6	CAISELQGNNSPLHF	TGTGCCATCAGTGAGCTGCAGGGAAATAATTCACCCCTCCACTTT
NA	NA	TRBV9	TRBJ1-2	CASSVPPGHGYGYTF	TGTGCCAGCAGCGTCCCACCGGGACACGGCTATGGCTACACCTTC
NA	NA	TRBV9	TRBJ1-1	CASSVGQVNTEAFF	TGTGCCAGCAGCGTAGGACAGGTAAATACTGAAGCTTTCTTT
TRBD1	NA	TRBV27	TRBJ2-6	CATLPGTGAVSGANVLTF	TGTGCCACCCTTCCCGGGACAGGAGCCGTCTCTGGGGCCAACGTCCTGACTTTC
NA	NA	TRBV9	TRBJ2-5	CASSGVSAGQHARRAQETQYF	TGTGCCAGCAGCGGAGTGTCGGCCGGACAGCACGCGCGGCGGGCACAAGAGACCCAGTACTTC
NA	NA	TRBV7-9	TRBJ1-5	CASSLVQGAGNQPQHF	TGTGCCAGCAGCTTGGTTCAGGGCGCGGGGAATCAGCCCCAGCATTTT
TRBD2	NA	TRBV9	TRBJ2-7	CASSVGLAGPWGGEQYF	TGTGCCAGCAGCGTTGGGCTAGCGGGCCCTTGGGGTGGTGAGCAGTACTTC
NA	NA	TRBV9	TRBJ2-1	CASSVGSLPPTYNEQFF	TGTGCCAGCAGCGTTGGGTCACTACCACCGACCTACAATGAGCAGTTCTTC
NA	NA	TRBV5-4	TRBJ1-2	CASSTLTQGNGYTF	TGTGCCAGCAGCACCCTGACTCAGGGGAATGGCTACACCTTC
TRBD2	NA	TRBV9	TRBJ2-5	CASSVASGGPLQETQYF	TGTGCCAGCAGCGTAGCTAGCGGCGGGCCCCTTCAAGAGACCCAGTACTTC
TRBD1	NA	TRBV7-8	TRBJ1-4	CASSFPGTGGEKLFF	TGTGCCAGCAGCTTTCCCGGGACAGGGGGAGAAAAACTGTTTTTT
NA	NA	TRBV30	TRBJ1-5	CAWSGHEYQPQHF	TGTGCCTGGAGTGGACATGAGTATCAGCCCCAGCATTTT
NA	once	TRBV7-9	TRBJ1-1	CASSPGWGENTEAFF	TGTGCCAGCAGCCCCGGGTGGGGGGAGAACACTGAAGCTTTCTTT